This T cell receptor (beta chain) was recorded in a study of cytomegalovirus exposure and HLA in healthy donors (dated by TCRdb to about 2017). At the level of the whole study: According to an earlier analysis of several hundred of the donors, roughly 180 million T cells yielded 120 million or so unique TCR beta sequences and 276 Gb of sequence data. About 280 gigabases of sequencing data and approximately 84 million unique TCR sequences were included in an early release covering 550 to 800 HLA-typed donors. In addition to the first cohort of 650 to 800 subjects, a separate validation cohort of about 120 different subjects was used. In the later analysis, no new phenotypic data were used to find candidate immune exposures; instead, reliance was placed on TCR beta sequences and their occurrence across donors. The number of donors typed differed by locus, with 629-630 for A, B, C, DRB1 and DQB1, 522 for DQA1, over 600 for DPA1, and around 450 for DPB1. Because of strong linkage in the cohort, roughly five DR-DQ haplotypes were treated as single units for association and clustering. Among some 410 genotyped donors of the cohort, an average of approximately 240,000 unique TCR beta nucleotide sequences were sequenced per donor, approximately 20% of them non-productive. All discovery cohort repertoires had been generated using a single sequencing platform. Class I and class II HLA loci were covered by the typing at four-digit resolution. The genetic ancestry cluster associated with self-reported Caucasian donors included 80% to 90% of the roughly 400 genotyped donors. The study combined high-throughput TCR immunosequencing, statistical association of individual TCRs with disease status, and machine learning to predict cytomegalovirus infection status. Using immunosequencing, the study profiled T cell repertoires from about 650 subjects and related those repertoires to cytomegalovirus serostatus. Donor age, sex, ethnicity and CMV serostatus were compiled together with the repertoire data. An earlier analysis of approximately 630 of the donors applied high-throughput TCR beta sequencing to assess whether each TCR beta V gene segment acted as functional or pseudogenic. The study aimed to test whether cataloging public T cell receptors could reveal signatures of past pathogen exposure. A later genetic analysis took genome-wide SNP genotypes for about 55% of the 666 donors and used that subset as a discovery cohort. To study patterns of TCR occurrence, a later analysis re-analyzed previously published TCR beta repertoires from 700 or so donors and added high-resolution HLA genotyping. The study at large found these results: A later analysis found that most CMV-associated TCR beta chains appeared HLA-restricted, with HLA associations seemingly driven largely by CMV exposure. Because some donors lacked HLA typing at each locus, the association tests relied only on the typed subset. The study listed 164 TCR beta chains as associated with cytomegalovirus. A later analysis found that HLA-associated TCR beta chains were more clonally expanded and had lower generation probabilities than equally common non-associated chains. V-gene and J-gene trimming of TCR beta chains was associated with a missense DCLRE1C variant in a later genetic analysis, and the association was replicated in an independent cohort. At a false discovery rate of 0.05, a later analysis linked under 20,000 TCR beta sequences to specific HLA alleles. In an earlier analysis of more than 500 of the donors, most TCR beta V segments appeared in productive rearrangements about 87% or about 30% of the time, broadly matching IMGT annotations. Sequencing depth was assumed to be roughly uniform across donors in the presence/absence analyses, though that assumption may not hold. In a later analysis, TCR association rates were found to vary across HLA loci, with the most associated TCRs seen for DRB1 alleles and the fewest for HLA-C alleles. A cluster of highly shared sequence variants was judged likely to represent a technical artifact of the sequencing pipeline. According to the authors, the approach could potentially be generalized to other disease states and immunological phenotypes. Linkage disequilibrium might explain the correlated functional status among segregating V segments, but an unknown experimental factor could not be ruled out. Compared with the roughly 700-donor mean, donors in an Asian-associated ancestry cluster had fewer N-insertions in productive TCRs, according to a later genetic analysis. Cytomegalovirus status was reported to be diagnosed by the classifier with high specificity and sensitivity in both the original and validation cohorts. Three of the identified cytomegalovirus-associated TCR beta chains were confirmed in vitro to be specific for cytomegalovirus antigens. Because counts were too low, roughly 17 rarely observed V segments, including chromosome 9 orphons, were left out of the earlier analysis of some 600 of the donors. According to a later analysis, parvovirus B19, influenza, CMV and Epstein-Barr virus appeared linked to several top co-occurrence clusters. A further reported finding was that TCR beta sequences accurately predicted the HLA-A and HLA-B alleles for most subjects in the first cohort. When HLA alleles, especially DR and DQ, strongly co-occurred, TCR associations were difficult to assign to individual alleles. The cohort was sequenced for TCR beta chains only, and without alpha or paired-chain data the features that could be detected were limited. Most TCR sequences were seen in very few donors, while some public TCRs were found in many individuals. The only immune exposure information available for the cohort was CMV serostatus.

Note on this clone: Its antigen has not been determined. No base quality information exists; no much larger clone differs at one position.

Receptors were amplified or captured by the immunoSEQ multiplex PCR assay. The multiplex PCR relied on a mix of 60 forward primers for TCR Vbeta segments and 13 reverse primers for TCR Jbeta segments. The CDR3 region of rearranged TCR beta genes was amplified from genomic DNA with a multiplex PCR assay. Amplified TCR beta libraries were sequenced as 87-base-pair reads on the Illumina HiSeq System. On the authors' methods: In a later analysis, 70 million to 95 million unique TCR beta chains were counted across the 666 repertoires, and roughly 11 million of these chains were shared by at least two donors. To remove PCR and sequencing errors, raw reads were error-corrected and collapsed into unique sequences using a nearest-neighbor algorithm that merged closely related sequences. CDR3 sequences were aligned to IMGT reference sequences to assign V, D and J gene segments. For a sequence to be retained, a match of at least six nucleotides was required to both a V gene segment and a J gene segment. A rearrangement was called productive if the CDR3 had no stop codons and remained in frame with V and J, and every other rearrangement was called non-productive. Following IMGT convention, CDR3 was defined as the stretch from the second conserved V-encoded cysteine up to the conserved J-encoded phenylalanine. Sequences without an unambiguous match to a single V gene segment were excluded from the earlier analysis of a few hundred of the donors. In an earlier analysis of some 590 of the donors, a V segment was called functional when productive rearrangements were above 56.7%, and segregating when the standard deviation between donors exceeded 5%. To diagnose cytomegalovirus status from the catalog of TCR beta chain sequences, a statistical classification framework was built. V and J gene assignment, in a later analysis, came from comparing TCR nucleotide sequences with IMGT/GENE-DB human TR gene sequences. In a later analysis, CDR3 sequences and most-parsimonious VDJ recombination scenarios were assigned using the TCRdist pipeline. A later analysis defined each TCR beta chain by its CDR3 amino acid sequence plus V-gene family, and excluded reads lacking a unique V-gene family. To address suspected cross-contamination and a sequencing artifact, a later analysis removed approximately 600 highly shared, low-generation-probability nucleotide sequences. For each public chain, a later analysis derived a clonal expansion index from normalized ranks of inferred template counts within each repertoire. In a later analysis, generation probabilities were computed with a VDJ recombination model fitted to out-of-frame rearrangements, and the resulting probabilities were checked against IGoR. In a later analysis, hypergeometric tests were used to score TCR-TCR, TCR-HLA and TCR-CMV co-occurrence, with a repertoire-size bias correction applied to TCR pairs. A later analysis estimated false discovery rates by permuting HLA or CMV assignments 20 times. In a later analysis, co-occurring TCRs were grouped using DBSCAN, and TCRdist sequence similarity was added for clustering within HLA-allele-positive subsets. For co-occurrence clustering, repertoires with fewer than 30,000 or more than 120,000 public chains were excluded, along with about five repertoires with anomalous nucleotide sharing. TCRdb carries this immuneACCESS record with in-frame sequences only. Its versions omit some clonotypes, under half of them owing to an unresolved V gene in the studies checked, with the rest unexplained. V, J and clone size are those of that table, while D and trimming were read from the DNA. The sample records under 200,000 clones, about 12% of which are singletons. 7.8% of the sample goes to the ten largest clones.

The cohort consisted of 650 to 700 healthy bone marrow donors. At the time of sampling, all cohort members were nominally healthy, though unrecorded immune exposures were likely present. The donor was CMV seropositive and belonged to the group of some 290 seropositive cohort members. Every donor gave a peripheral blood sample, and the peripheral blood mononuclear cells from that sample were used for TCR beta sequencing. The Qiagen DNeasy Blood Extraction Kit was used to extract genomic DNA from the blood cell samples. This sequence was found in a man between 45 and 60 years old in good health and CMV-seropositive. The sample consisted of PBMCs.

The CDR3 reads as follows: CASGSTGGTDTQYF. The base sequence is TGCGCCAGCGGATCAACAGGGGGCACAGATACGCAGTATTTT. The V gene is TRBV5-1 and the J gene is TRBJ2-3; a stretch of 7 junction bases matches TRBD1. Via the germline V gene, CDR1 is SGHRS and CDR2 YFSETQ. At the junction V is shortened by 7 bases and J by 1 base; bases outside the gene matches: 6. The CDR3 starts with the cysteine, ends with the phenylalanine, and has 14 residues. Solely the CDR3 DNA is kept, with 42 bases framed from the first base.